This TCR beta chain was identified during a study of beta chain features in type 1 diabetes. CDR1 MNHEY and CDR2 SVGAGI come from the germline V gene. The CDR3 contains 13 residues. The germline V and J ends were trimmed by 0 bases and 5 bases, with 7 bases remaining between them. Broader study findings: For Type 1 diabetes patients, all four CD4+ subsets carried TCRB CDR3s that were moderately but significantly shorter.

By way of CD45RO/CCR7/CD25/CD127/CD95/CD27, the CD4+ regulatory, stem cell-like memory, central memory and naive cells were sorted. This clone has a handful of counts. Its specificity is unknown. The authors reverse transcribed all of the isolated RNA, so sequencing captured expressed TCRB transcripts. An average of around 3.9 million reads was obtained for naive, central memory and regulatory T cell samples. Profiled with immunoSEQ multiplex PCR; TCRdb holds only in-frame clones, not every one. The table has approximately 260,000 clones, less than 30% seen once. J is TRBJ1-1 and V is TRBV6-5; perhaps TRBD1 as D (5 bases). The sample consisted of naive CD4+ T cells from blood. This TCR derives from a woman in her twenties or thirties with type 1 diabetes. The CDR3 protein is CASSYSRQTEAFF. In DNA, the CDR3 is TGTGCCAGCAGTTACTCTCGACAGACTGAAGCTTTCTTT.